These 29 T cell receptor beta chains came from one sample sequenced in a study of T cells in localized non-small cell lung cancer. This table comes from immunoSEQ multiplex PCR, and its TCRdb copy is limited to in-frame clones, with some not included. The table lists tens of thousands of clones, 94% of them singletons. Sequenced material: peripheral blood, taken before any cancer treatment. These receptors all stem from a woman between 35 and 75 years old with stage I lung adenocarcinoma.

The chain joins TRBV7-6 to TRBJ2-7, with D perhaps matching TRBD1 (5 bases). There are 14 residues in the CDR3. The ends were cut back, 4 bases at V and 3 bases at J, with 13 bases in the middle. Germline-derived CDR1 and CDR2 are SGHVS and FNYEAQ. CDR3 DNA sequence: TGTGCCAGCAGCTCCCAAGCAGGGCGCTACGAGCAGTACTTC. It encodes CASSSQAGRYEQYF.

The chain employs TRBV11-1 and TRBJ2-1; possible D gene TRBD2, 5 bases. This CDR3 region has 14 residues. The V end lost 8 bases, the J end lost 5 bases, and 16 bases lay between the germline ends. Germline V gives CDR1 SGHAT, CDR2 FQDESV (reference sequence). Written as DNA, the CDR3 is TGTGCCAGCCTGAGGCAGGCGGGTGACAATGAGCAGTTCTTC. Translating gives CASLRQAGDNEQFF.

This chain connects TRBV6-1 to TRBJ1-3; D unresolved. Germline V gene data show CDR1 as MNHNS and CDR2 as SASEGT. CDR3 size: 13 residues. V lost 11 bases, J lost 0 bases, and 11 bases lay in between. This CDR3 reads CAGRARSGNTIYF. As DNA, the CDR3 is TGTGCCGGAAGGGCCCGCTCTGGAAACACCATATATTTT.

The chain couples TRBV5-4 to TRBJ1-5, with 9 bases that match TRBD1. The CDR3 is made up of 17 amino acids. Germline CDR1 is SGHNT and CDR2 is YYREEE (reference sequence). J gave up 0 bases and V 3 bases, and 7 bases lay outside the gene matches. CDR3 sequence: CASSSRDRDGSNQPQHF. The CDR3 region has the DNA TGTGCCAGCAGCTCCCGGGACAGGGACGGTAGCAATCAGCCCCAGCATTTT.

This clone came up a few times. The chain is built from TRBV7-9 and TRBJ1-2; D not certain. V shed 5 bases and J shed 8 bases, with 18 bases lying between them. CDR1 and CDR2 (germline): SEHNR, FQNEAQ (reference sequence). The CDR3 consists of 14 residues. CDR3 in DNA: TGTGCCAGCAGCCTGAGCGGTTCCAGGTCAGGCTACACCTTC. Its protein product is CASSLSGSRSGYTF.

This chain joins TRBV5-1 and TRBJ1-3, with D tentatively TRBD1 (5 bases). V lost 5 bases and J lost 0, with 12 bases in between. This CDR3 is 15 amino acids long. CDR1 and CDR2 from the germline V gene are SGHRS and YFSETQ. CDR3 in amino acids: CASRPYGGSGNTIYF. The CDR3 DNA sequence: TGCGCCAGCAGGCCTTATGGGGGCTCTGGAAACACCATATATTTT.

The chain couples TRBV18 to TRBJ2-3; no clear D. Germline V gives CDR1 KGHSH, CDR2 LQKENI. V lost 6 bases and J 0 bases, leaving 10 bases between the germline ends. The CDR3 sequence is 14 residues long. CDR3 in DNA: TGTGCCAGCTCGATCACACCGAGCACAGATACGCAGTATTTT. Translation gives CASSITPSTDTQYF.

This clone was seen only once. This chain joins TRBV7-2 and TRBJ1-5, with a weak D call TRBD1 (6 bases). The V gene's germline CDR1 is SGHTA and CDR2 FQGNSA. Trimming stripped 1 base from V and 0 bases from J, with 13 bases between. The CDR3 totals 17 residues. This CDR3 reads CASSLGRGPLSNQPQHF. The CDR3 nucleotides read TGTGCCAGCAGCTTAGGCAGGGGCCCGCTTAGCAATCAGCCCCAGCATTTT.

This chain links TRBV7-8 with TRBJ1-6; 7 bases map to TRBD1. The V gene end was trimmed by 5 bases and the J gene end by 8 bases; junction bases not matched to a gene: 6. Germline CDR1 SGHVS, CDR2 FQNEAQ. The CDR3 runs to 14 residues. This CDR3 is CASSTTGADSPLHF. The CDR3 nucleotides read TGTGCCAGCAGCACCACAGGGGCTGATTCACCCCTCCACTTT.

The rearrangement links TRBV5-1 to TRBJ2-5; D is unclear. CDR3 length: 14 residues. The germline CDR1 and CDR2 sequences are SGHRS and YFSETQ. With 6 bases removed from V and 5 bases from J, the gap between germline ends came to 17 bases. CDR3 sequence: CASKGQVQVETQYF. The CDR3 DNA is TGCGCCAGCAAAGGGCAGGTCCAGGTGGAGACCCAGTACTTC.

The chain combines TRBV19 with TRBJ2-5; D gene uncertain. V shed 3 bases and J shed 2 bases, with 7 bases lying between them. The CDR3 runs 13 residues. The germline V gene has CDR1 LNHDA and CDR2 SQIVND (reference sequence). The CDR3 loop is CASSMTEQETQYF. The DNA for the CDR3 is TGTGCCAGTAGTATGACTGAGCAAGAGACCCAGTACTTC.

This chain joins TRBV27 and TRBJ2-7; D possibly corresponds to TRBD2 (6 bases). The germline V gene encodes CDR1 MNHEY and CDR2 SMNVEV (reference sequence). V shed 4 bases and J shed 3 bases, with 25 bases lying between them. This CDR3 has 18 residues. The CDR3 protein is CASSSLGRNVRGRYEQYF. The CDR3 DNA sequence: TGTGCCAGCAGTTCCCTAGGTCGAAATGTGCGGGGCCGCTACGAGCAGTACTTC.

This clone was counted only a few times. Here the CDR3 DNA reads TGCGCCAGCAGCTTGAGGTCCCCAAGGACAGGGGCAGAGACCCAGTACTTC. It encodes CASSLRSPRTGAETQYF. The rearrangement links TRBV5-1 to TRBJ2-5; 9 positions match TRBD1. J was trimmed by 4 bases and V by 1 base; bases with no gene match: 11. This CDR3 is built from 17 residues. CDR1 SGHRS and CDR2 YFSETQ come from the germline V gene.

CDR3 sequence (DNA): TGCAGCGTTGAAACAGGTGGCTCAGATACGCAGTATTTT. It specifies CSVETGGSDTQYF. The chain is built from TRBV29-1 and TRBJ2-3; D may be TRBD1 (5 bases). This CDR3 has 13 amino acids. With 2 bases removed from V and 4 bases from J, the gap between germline ends came to 10 bases. Germline assignment: CDR1 SQVTM and CDR2 ANQGSEA.

V is TRBV5-1 and J is TRBJ1-6; 7 nucleotides agree with TRBD1. In germline, CDR1 is SGHRS, CDR2 YFSETQ. The ends lost 4 bases at V and 7 bases at J; junction bases unmatched: 5. The CDR3 runs 14 residues. As DNA, the CDR3 is TGCGCCAGCAGCCCCGGGACAGTCAATTCACCCCTCCACTTT. Encoded protein: CASSPGTVNSPLHF. The variable domain in full, completed from reference TRBV5-1 and TRBJ1-6, reads KAGVTQTPRYLIKTRGQQVTLSCSPISGHRSVSWYQQTPGQGLQFLFEYFSETQRNKGNFPGRFSGRQFSNSRSEMNVSTLELGDSALYLCASSPGTVNSPLHFGNGTRLTVT.

The chain is built from TRBV7-9 and TRBJ1-1; a possible D gene is TRBD1 (5 bases). V lost 3 bases and J lost 10, with 18 bases in between. The germline V gene encodes CDR1 SEHNR and CDR2 FQNEAQ (reference sequence). This CDR3 has 14 amino acids. The CDR3 DNA sequence: TGTGCCAGCAGCTTCACAGGACTCCCTGGCGGAGCTTTCTTT. Its translation is CASSFTGLPGGAFF.

This clone was found once. This chain uses TRBV2 with TRBJ1-1, with 7 bases identical to TRBD1. Germline V CDR1 and CDR2: SNHLY, FYNNEI. J gave up 4 bases and V 4 bases, and 9 bases lay outside the gene matches. This CDR3 has 15 residues. CDR3 coding DNA: TGTGCCAGCAGTGGAAGTTGGACAGGCGCCACTGAAGCTTTCTTT. It is translated as CASSGSWTGATEAFF.

The chain couples TRBV18 to TRBJ1-2; 9 bases align to TRBD1. Germline lookup yields CDR1 KGHSH and CDR2 LQKENI. The CDR3 length is 16 residues. V gave up 6 bases and J gave up 5 bases; unmatched junction bases: 13. The CDR3 is CASSHNAFGQGYGYTF. DNA for the CDR3: TGTGCCAGCTCCCACAATGCTTTCGGACAGGGGTATGGCTACACCTTC.

The rearrangement joins TRBV5-5 to TRBJ1-2, with D hard to call. The CDR3 spans 15 residues. Per the germline V gene, CDR1 is SGHKS and CDR2 is YYEKEE (reference sequence). Trimming left V 0 bases short and J 1 base short, with 10 bases between. In DNA, the CDR3 is TGTGCCAGCAGCTTGGTTTTTGGAGTTAACTATGGCTACACCTTC. The encoded protein is CASSLVFGVNYGYTF.

V is TRBV7-2 and J is TRBJ2-2; the match to TRBD1 covers 10 bases. V lost 5 bases to trimming and J lost 5 bases; unmatched junction nucleotides: 5. Germline V lookup: CDR1 SGHTA, CDR2 FQGNSA. The CDR3 totals 15 residues. CDR3 nucleotides: TGTGCCAGCAGCGCACGGACAGGGGGTACCGGGGAGCTGTTTTTT. Protein: CASSARTGGTGELFF.

The rearrangement uses TRBV5-4 and TRBJ2-5; perhaps TRBD2 as D (5 bases). This CDR3 has 15 amino acids. Trimming removed 4 bases from V and 2 bases from J, with 15 bases in between. CDR1 is SGHNT, CDR2 YYREEE, per germline (reference sequence). The CDR3 bases are TGTGCCAGCAGCCCTCTAGCAGCAGATCAAGAGACCCAGTACTTC. This encodes CASSPLAADQETQYF.

V is TRBV12-5 and J is TRBJ2-1; 11 bases map to TRBD2. V trimming: 3 bases; J trimming: 1 base; junction bases outside the gene matches: 8. CDR1 LGHNT and CDR2 FRNRAP come from the germline V gene. The length of the CDR3 is 18 residues. The CDR3 sequence is CASGFPLAGGLSYNEQFF. DNA of the CDR3: TGTGCTAGTGGTTTTCCGCTAGCGGGAGGTTTATCCTACAATGAGCAGTTCTTC.

This chain joins TRBV9 and TRBJ1-5; TRBD1 aligns across 8 bases. Germline-derived CDR1 and CDR2 are SGDLS and YYNGEE. This CDR3 region has 14 residues. The J segment lost 3 bases and the V segment lost 4 bases, leaving 3 bases of the junction unmatched. This CDR3 is CASSKDRVNQPQHF. The CDR3, as DNA: TGTGCCAGCAGCAAGGACAGGGTCAATCAGCCCCAGCATTTT. Variable domain in full (rest from reference TRBV9 and TRBJ1-5): DSGVTQTPKHLITATGQRVTLRCSPRSGDLSVYWYQQSLDQGLQFLIQYYNGEERAKGNILERFSAQQFPDLHSELNLSSLELGDSALYFCASSKDRVNQPQHFGDGTRLSIL.

This sequence joins TRBV5-1 and TRBJ1-4, with D maybe TRBD1 (6 bases). The CDR3 runs 14 residues. The germline gives CDR1 SGHRS, CDR2 YFSETQ. Between the trimmed V and J ends, which lost 0 bases and 7 bases, there was a span of 10 bases. CDR3 bases: TGCGCCAGCAGCTTGGGACAGGATGGTGAAAAACTGTTTTTT. Its translation is CASSLGQDGEKLFF. The whole variable domain, remainder taken from reference TRBV5-1 and TRBJ1-4, is KAGVTQTPRYLIKTRGQQVTLSCSPISGHRSVSWYQQTPGQGLQFLFEYFSETQRNKGNFPGRFSGRQFSNSRSEMNVSTLELGDSALYLCASSLGQDGEKLFFGSGTQLSVL.

The rearrangement uses TRBV15 and TRBJ1-2; D may be TRBD1 (5 bases). CDR3 size: 18 residues. Germline-derived CDR1 and CDR2 are LNHNV and YYDKDF (reference sequence). V dropped 3 bases and J dropped 8 bases, with 28 bases sitting between them. The CDR3: CATSSPPGRVRNGGGYTF. The CDR3 DNA reads TGTGCCACCAGCAGCCCCCCCGGAAGGGTGAGAAACGGGGGGGGCTACACCTTC.

The V gene is TRBV25-1, the J gene TRBJ2-5; TRBD1 might be the D (6 bases). CDR3 length equals 15 residues. Germline loops: CDR1 MGHDK, CDR2 SYGVNS. Trimming took 0 bases from V and 1 from J, leaving 9 bases between them. In DNA, the CDR3 is TGTGCCAGCAGTGAATATCTGACAGGCCAAGAGACCCAGTACTTC. Amino acid sequence: CASSEYLTGQETQYF.

The V gene is TRBV6-5, the J gene TRBJ1-1; unclear D gene. This CDR3 has 15 residues. V dropped 2 bases and J dropped 5 bases, with 15 bases sitting between them. The germline CDR1 and CDR2 sequences are MNHEY and SVGAGI. The CDR3 DNA reads as TGTGCCAGCAGTTACGGGTCTGGAGGTTGGACTGAAGCTTTCTTT. Residues: CASSYGSGGWTEAFF.

The chain is built from TRBV28 and TRBJ2-7, with TRBD2 matching 8 bases. CDR3 size: 15 residues. V trimming: 5 bases; J trimming: 12 bases; junction bases outside the gene matches: 18. CDR1 is MDHEN, CDR2 SYDVKM, per germline. This CDR3 is CASSPRSSGGLKGYF. The CDR3 DNA reads as TGTGCCAGCAGTCCAAGGTCCAGCGGGGGTCTTAAGGGGTACTTC.

This chain uses TRBV7-2 with TRBJ1-6; D is possibly TRBD1 (5 bases). V lost 10 bases and J lost 9, with 16 bases in between. This CDR3 has 13 amino acids. The germline V gene encodes CDR1 SGHTA and CDR2 FQGNSA. Here the CDR3 reads CATSVRRGSPLHF. The CDR3 DNA is TGTGCCACCTCTGTTCGTAGGGGTTCACCCCTCCACTTT.